Sequencing of this T cell receptor (beta chain) was carried out in a study of Ad26.COV2.S vaccination and SARS-CoV-2 variants (dated by TCRdb to the early 2020s). Regarding the research as a whole: Donors in the vaccine arm were drawn from COV1001, a multicentre, randomized, double-blind, placebo-controlled phase I-IIa trial testing Ad26.COV2.S in healthy adults. Blinding of investigators to trial group allocation was maintained during experiments and outcome assessment. Ad26.COV2.S was given intramuscularly at 5x10^10 or 1x10^11 viral particles, as a single shot or as two shots 56 days apart. Trial participants were randomized into five groups of five: low-dose or high-dose Ad26.COV2.S given once or twice, or placebo on both occasions. A total of approximately 30 samples were included in the TCR-sequenced set, comprising around 19 Ad26.COV2.S vaccine recipients, 5 placebo recipients and 8 SARS-CoV-2 convalescent individuals. TCRbeta repertoire sequencing was used to assess the specificity and breadth of SARS-CoV-2-reactive T cell receptors after Ad26.COV2.S vaccination.

TCRbeta CDR3 regions were sequenced with the immunoSEQ Assay. After extraction, genomic DNA underwent amplification by bias-controlled multiplex PCR, followed by high-throughput sequencing. Processing in the source paper ran as follows. Collapsing and filtering of sequences were performed to quantify the absolute abundance of each unique TCRbeta CDR3 region. T cell fraction was estimated by normalizing TCRbeta template counts to usable DNA, with usable DNA measured through amplification of reference genes found in all nucleated cells. Repertoire TCRs were annotated as SARS-CoV-2-specific by exact matching of V gene, CDR3 amino acid sequence and J gene to a known reactive TCR set. The reference SARS-CoV-2 TCR set came from MIRA and was filtered for enrichment in COVID-19-positive ImmuneCODE repertoires, removing public or cross-reactive TCRs. Drawing on the MIRA antigens, annotated TCRs were analysed further at the level of specific ORF or position within ORF. Breadth was defined as the number of annotated unique rearrangements divided by the total number of unique productive rearrangements, and depth was defined as the summed frequency of the annotated unique rearrangements. TCR breadth was compared between groups using two-sided Wilcoxon rank-sum tests. Held by TCRdb, this immuneACCESS table contains in-frame sequences only and omits some clones. Under half of the omission traces to an unresolved V gene where checked; the cause of the rest is unknown. V and J calls plus clone size are reproduced from that table; the DNA served to infer D and trimming. The sample has 400,000 to 450,000 clones on record, about 90% of them singletons. The ten largest clones add up to roughly 3.9% of the sample.

In the paper's terms, the treatment or condition label means: some 20 received Ad26.COV2.S at low or high dose, single or two shots; 5 received placebo; per-sample allocation not given. For vaccine and placebo recipients, the sequenced repertoires came from samples collected on day 63 after the first injection. Between 29 July and 7 August 2020, Cohort 1b enrolled about 27 adults aged 18-55 years at one site in Boston, USA. Ad26.COV2.S consisted of a replication-incompetent adenovirus type 26 vector by which a prefusion-stabilized SARS-CoV-2 spike protein from the original Wuhan strain was expressed. On this clone: Its antigen specificity is not known. No base quality values were provided; no much bigger clone lies one nucleotide off.

The research as a whole found: Spike-specific TCR breadth was higher in Ad26.COV2.S recipients than in placebo recipients (P = 0.0014). According to the authors, total T cell responses may have been underestimated by the TCR breadth and depth analyses. Vaccine and placebo recipients had similar non-spike TCR breadth, a finding consistent with the vaccine containing only spike. After vaccination, spike-specific CD8+ and CD4+ T cell responses were reported to show substantial breadth. Comparing responses between vaccine doses or regimens was not something the study was powered to do.

Based on the germline V gene, the CDR1 and CDR2 sequences are MGHRA and YSYEKL. Its CDR3 holds 11 amino acids, cysteine through phenylalanine. CDR3 DNA is the only sequence kept; it has 33 bases, read in frame from the first base. V gives up 5 bases and J gives up 7 bases, and the segment between their germline ends measures 9 bases. The sequence was collected from a person between 18 and 60 years old who received the Ad26.COV2.S COVID-19 vaccine or a placebo. This chain is built from TRBV4-1 and TRBJ2-7; the D segment could be TRBD2, given 7 matching bases. Here the sequenced sample was peripheral blood, taken in a trial of Ad26.COV2.S vaccine versus placebo. At the DNA level, the sequence is TGCGCCAGCAGCAGGGGGGGTGAGCAGTACTTC. This yields the protein CASSRGGEQYF.